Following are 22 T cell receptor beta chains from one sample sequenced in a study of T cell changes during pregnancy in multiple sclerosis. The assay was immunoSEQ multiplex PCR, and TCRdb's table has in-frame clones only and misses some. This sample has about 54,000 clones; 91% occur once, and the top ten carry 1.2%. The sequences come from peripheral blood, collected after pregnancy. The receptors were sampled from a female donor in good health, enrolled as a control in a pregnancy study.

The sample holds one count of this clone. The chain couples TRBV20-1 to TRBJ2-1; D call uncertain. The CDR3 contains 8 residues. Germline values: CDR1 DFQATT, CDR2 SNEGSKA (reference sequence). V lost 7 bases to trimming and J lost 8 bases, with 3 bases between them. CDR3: CSGDEQFF. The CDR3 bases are TGCAGTGGCGATGAGCAGTTCTTC.

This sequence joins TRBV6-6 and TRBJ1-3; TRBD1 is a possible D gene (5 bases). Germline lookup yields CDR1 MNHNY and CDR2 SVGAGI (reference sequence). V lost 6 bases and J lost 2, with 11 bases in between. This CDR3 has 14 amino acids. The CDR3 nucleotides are TGTGCCAGCAGCCGGGACTCTGCTGGAAACACCATATATTTT. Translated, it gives CASSRDSAGNTIYF.

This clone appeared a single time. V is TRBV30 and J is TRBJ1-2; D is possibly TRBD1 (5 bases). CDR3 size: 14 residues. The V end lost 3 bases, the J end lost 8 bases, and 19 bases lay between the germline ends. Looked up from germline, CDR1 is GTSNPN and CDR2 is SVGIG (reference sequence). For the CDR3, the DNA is TGTGCCTGGAGAGCGGGACCGGGGTTAGGAGGCTACACCTTC. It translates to CAWRAGPGLGGYTF.

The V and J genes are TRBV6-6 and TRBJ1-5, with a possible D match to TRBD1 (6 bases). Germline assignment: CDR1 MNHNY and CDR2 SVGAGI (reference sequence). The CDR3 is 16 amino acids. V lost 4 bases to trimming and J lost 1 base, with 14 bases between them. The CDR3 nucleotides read TGTGCCAGCAGTTGGTCCAGGGGAAGAAGCAATCAGCCCCAGCATTTT. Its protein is CASSWSRGRSNQPQHF.

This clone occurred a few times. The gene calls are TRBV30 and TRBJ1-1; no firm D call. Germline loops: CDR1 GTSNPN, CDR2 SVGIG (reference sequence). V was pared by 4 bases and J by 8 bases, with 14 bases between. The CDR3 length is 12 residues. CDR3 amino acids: CAWIAGIAEAFF. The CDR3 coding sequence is TGTGCCTGGATTGCGGGGATCGCAGAAGCTTTCTTT.

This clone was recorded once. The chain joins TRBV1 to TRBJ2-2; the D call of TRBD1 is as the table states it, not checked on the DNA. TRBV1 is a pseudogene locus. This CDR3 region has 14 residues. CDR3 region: CTSSLNRNTGELFF. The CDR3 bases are TGCACCAGCAGCCTTAACAGAAACACCGGGGAGCTGTTTTTT.

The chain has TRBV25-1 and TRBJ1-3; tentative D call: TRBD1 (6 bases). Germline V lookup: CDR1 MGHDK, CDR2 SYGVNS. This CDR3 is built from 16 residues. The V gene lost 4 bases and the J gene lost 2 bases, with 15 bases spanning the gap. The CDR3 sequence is CASSARGGQAGNTIYF. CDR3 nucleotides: TGTGCCAGCAGTGCGAGGGGGGGCCAGGCTGGAAACACCATATATTTT.

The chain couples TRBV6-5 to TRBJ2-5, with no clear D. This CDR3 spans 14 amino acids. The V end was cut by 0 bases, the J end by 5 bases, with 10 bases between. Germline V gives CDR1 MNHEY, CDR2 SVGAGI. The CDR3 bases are TGTGCCAGCAGTTACTCGATTTCTATCGAGACCCAGTACTTC. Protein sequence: CASSYSISIETQYF.

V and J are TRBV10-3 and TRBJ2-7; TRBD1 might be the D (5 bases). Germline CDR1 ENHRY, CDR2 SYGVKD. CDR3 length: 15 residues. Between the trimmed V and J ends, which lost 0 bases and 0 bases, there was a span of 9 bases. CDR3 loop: CAISESQGHSYEQYF. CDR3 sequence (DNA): TGTGCCATCAGTGAGTCGCAGGGTCACTCCTACGAGCAGTACTTC.

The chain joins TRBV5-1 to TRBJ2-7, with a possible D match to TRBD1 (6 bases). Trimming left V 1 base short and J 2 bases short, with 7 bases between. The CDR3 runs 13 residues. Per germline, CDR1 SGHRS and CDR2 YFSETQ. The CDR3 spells CASSLNRAYEQYF. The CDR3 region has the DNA TGCGCCAGCAGCTTGAACAGGGCCTACGAGCAGTACTTC.

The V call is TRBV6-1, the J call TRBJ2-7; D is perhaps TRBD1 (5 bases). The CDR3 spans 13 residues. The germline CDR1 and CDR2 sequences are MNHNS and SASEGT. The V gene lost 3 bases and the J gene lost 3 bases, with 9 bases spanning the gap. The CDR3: CASSDRVLYEQYF. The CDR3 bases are TGTGCCAGCAGTGACAGGGTTCTCTACGAGCAGTACTTC.

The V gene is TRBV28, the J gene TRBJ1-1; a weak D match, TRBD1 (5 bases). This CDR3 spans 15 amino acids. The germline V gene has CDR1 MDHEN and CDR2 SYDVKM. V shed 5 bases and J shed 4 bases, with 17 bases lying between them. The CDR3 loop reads CASSSLKIGGTEAFF. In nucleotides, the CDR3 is TGTGCCAGCAGTAGCTTAAAGATCGGGGGCACTGAAGCTTTCTTT. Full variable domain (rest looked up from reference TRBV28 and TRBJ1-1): DVKVTQSSRYLVKRTGEKVFLECVQDMDHENMFWYRQDPGLGLRLIYFSYDVKMKEKGDIPEGYSVSREKKERFSLILESASTNQTSMYLCASSSLKIGGTEAFFGQGTRLTVV.

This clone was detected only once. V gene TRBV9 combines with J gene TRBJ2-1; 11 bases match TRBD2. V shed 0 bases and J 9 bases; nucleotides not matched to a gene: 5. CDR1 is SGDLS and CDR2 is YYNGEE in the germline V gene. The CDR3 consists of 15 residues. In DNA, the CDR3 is TGTGCCAGCAGCGTAGAACTAGCGGGAGCAGGTGAGCAGTTCTTC. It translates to CASSVELAGAGEQFF.

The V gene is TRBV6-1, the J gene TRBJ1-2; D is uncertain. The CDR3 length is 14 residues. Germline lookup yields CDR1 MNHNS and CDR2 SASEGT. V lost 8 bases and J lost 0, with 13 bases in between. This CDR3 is CASHRQTPNYGYTF. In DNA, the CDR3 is TGTGCCAGCCACCGACAAACTCCTAACTATGGCTACACCTTC.

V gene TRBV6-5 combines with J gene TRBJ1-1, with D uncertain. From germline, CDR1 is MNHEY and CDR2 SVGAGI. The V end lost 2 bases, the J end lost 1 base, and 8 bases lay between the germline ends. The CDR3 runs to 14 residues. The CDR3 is CASSYRGSNTEAFF. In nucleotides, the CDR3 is TGTGCCAGCAGTTACCGGGGTTCGAACACTGAAGCTTTCTTT.

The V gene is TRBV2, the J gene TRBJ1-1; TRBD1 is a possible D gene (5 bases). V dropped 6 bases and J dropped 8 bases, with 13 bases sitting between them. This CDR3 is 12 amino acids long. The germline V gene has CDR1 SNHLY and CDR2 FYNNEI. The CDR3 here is CASRDDRQEAFF. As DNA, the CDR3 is TGTGCCAGCAGAGATGACAGACAAGAAGCTTTCTTT.

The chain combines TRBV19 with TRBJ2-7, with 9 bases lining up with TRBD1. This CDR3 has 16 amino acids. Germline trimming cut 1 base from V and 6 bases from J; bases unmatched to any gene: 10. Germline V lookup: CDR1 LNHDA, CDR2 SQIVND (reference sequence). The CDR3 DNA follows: TGTGCCAGTAGTATAGGCCCCCCGGGACAGGGCGGCGAGCAGTACTTC. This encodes CASSIGPPGQGGEQYF.

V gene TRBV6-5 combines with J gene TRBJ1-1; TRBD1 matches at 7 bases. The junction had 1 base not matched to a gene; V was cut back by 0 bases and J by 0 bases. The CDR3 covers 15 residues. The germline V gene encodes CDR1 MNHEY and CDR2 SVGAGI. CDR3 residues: CASSYSGTVNTEAFF. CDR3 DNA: TGTGCCAGCAGTTACTCGGGGACAGTGAACACTGAAGCTTTCTTT.

CDR3 protein: CASSSRGGESYNEQFF. The CDR3 DNA reads as TGTGCCAGCAGTTCCCGGGGGGGGGAGTCCTACAATGAGCAGTTCTTC. The chain has TRBV5-4 and TRBJ2-1; 8 positions agree with TRBD2. From germline, CDR1 is SGHNT and CDR2 YYREEE (reference sequence). Trimming at V came to 5 bases and at J to 1 base, leaving 8 bases not matched to a gene. The CDR3 consists of 16 residues. Full variable domain (outside the CDR3, taken from reference TRBV5-4 and TRBJ2-1): ETGVTQSPTHLIKTRGQQVTLRCSSQSGHNTVSWYQQALGQGPQFIFQYYREEENGRGNFPPRFSGLQFPNYSSELNVNALELDDSALYLCASSSRGGESYNEQFFGPGTRLTVL.

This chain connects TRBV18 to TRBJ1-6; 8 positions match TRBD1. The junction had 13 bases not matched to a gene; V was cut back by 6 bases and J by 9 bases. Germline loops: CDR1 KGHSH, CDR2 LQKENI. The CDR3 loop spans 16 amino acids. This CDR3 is CASSGQAKTSGSPLHF. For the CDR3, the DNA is TGTGCCAGCTCGGGACAGGCCAAGACGTCCGGTTCACCCCTCCACTTT.

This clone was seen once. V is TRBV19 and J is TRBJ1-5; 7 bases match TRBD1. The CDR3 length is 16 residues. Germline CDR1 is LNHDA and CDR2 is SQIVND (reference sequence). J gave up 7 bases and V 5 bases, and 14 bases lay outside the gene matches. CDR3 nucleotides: TGTGCCAGTAGTTATCAAGGACAGGACGGGGACCAGCCCCAGCATTTT. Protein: CASSYQGQDGDQPQHF.

The CDR3 region is CASSYGAVLTNTEAFF. Written as DNA, the CDR3 is TGTGCCAGCAGTTACGGGGCGGTCCTTACAAACACTGAAGCTTTCTTT. This chain connects TRBV6-5 to TRBJ1-1, with a possible D match to TRBD1 (5 bases). The germline V gene has CDR1 MNHEY and CDR2 SVGAGI. The V end was cut by 2 bases, the J end by 2 bases, with 15 bases between. This CDR3 spans 16 amino acids.